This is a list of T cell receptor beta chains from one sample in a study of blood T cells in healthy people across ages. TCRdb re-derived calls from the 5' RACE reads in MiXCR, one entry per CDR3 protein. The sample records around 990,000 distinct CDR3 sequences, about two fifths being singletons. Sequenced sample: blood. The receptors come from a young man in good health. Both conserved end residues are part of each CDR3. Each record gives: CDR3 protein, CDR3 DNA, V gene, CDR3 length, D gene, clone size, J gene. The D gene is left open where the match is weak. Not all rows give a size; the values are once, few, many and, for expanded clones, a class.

CASSTPGQGVGDTQYF TGTGCCAGCAGCACACCGGGACAGGGCGTGGGAGATACGCAGTATTTT TRBV25-1 16 TRBD1 - TRBJ2-3
CASSLELGKDYGYTF TGTGCCAGCAGCTTAGAGTTGGGGAAAGACTATGGCTACACCTTC TRBV7-2 15 - - TRBJ1-2
CAISPRGRDTEAFF TGTGCCATCAGTCCTCGGGGGAGGGACACTGAAGCTTTCTTT TRBV10-3 14 - - TRBJ1-1
CAIRGGEGAHNEQFF TGTGCCATCCGCGGCGGGGAGGGGGCTCACAATGAGCAGTTCTTC TRBV10-3 15 - few TRBJ2-1
CASSHNLVGEQFF TGTGCCAGCAGCCATAATCTAGTGGGCGAGCAGTTCTTC TRBV4-2 13 - few TRBJ2-1
CASIPSGGTEAFF TGTGCCAGCATCCCTTCCGGGGGGACTGAAGCTTTCTTT TRBV27 13 - - TRBJ1-1
CASSFFGLAANNEQFF TGTGCCAGCAGTTTCTTCGGGCTAGCGGCAAACAATGAGCAGTTCTTC TRBV12-3/TRBV12-4 16 TRBD2 few TRBJ2-1
CASSLAEGGNEQFF TGCGCCAGCAGCTTGGCTGAAGGGGGCAATGAGCAGTTCTTC TRBV5-1 14 - few TRBJ2-1
CASSLQDRADEQFF TGCGCCAGCAGCCTCCAGGACAGGGCCGATGAGCAGTTCTTC TRBV4-1 14 TRBD1 - TRBJ2-1
CSVERRADTEAFF TGCAGCGTTGAACGCAGGGCCGACACTGAAGCTTTCTTT TRBV29-1 13 - few TRBJ1-1
CASSRWGATNEKLFF TGTGCCAGCAGCCGCTGGGGGGCAACTAATGAAAAACTGTTTTTT TRBV7-3 15 - - TRBJ1-4
CASSLEAAVMGQFYEQYF TGTGCCAGCAGCCTCGAGGCAGCGGTGATGGGACAGTTTTACGAGCAGTACTTC TRBV3-1 18 TRBD1 few TRBJ2-7
CASSRRSMSTDTQYF TGTGCCAGCAGCCGACGATCCATGAGCACAGATACGCAGTATTTT TRBV7-2 15 - few TRBJ2-3
CATSDYGPREFTDTLYF TGTGCCACCAGTGATTATGGGCCCAGAGAGTTCACAGATACGCTGTATTTT TRBV24-1 17 - - TRBJ2-3
CASSFQQLNTEAFF TGTGCCAGCAGTTTTCAACAACTGAACACTGAAGCTTTCTTT TRBV12-3/TRBV12-4 14 - few TRBJ1-1
CAWSESVYGYTF TGTGCCTGGAGTGAAAGTGTCTATGGCTACACCTTC TRBV30 12 - few TRBJ1-2
CSARGTSGGKSSYNEQFF TGCAGTGCTAGAGGGACTAGCGGGGGGAAAAGCTCCTACAATGAGCAGTTCTTC TRBV20-1 18 TRBD2 few TRBJ2-1
CASSPQPSGDEQFF TGTGCCAGCTCACCTCAACCGAGTGGCGATGAGCAGTTCTTC TRBV18 14 - few TRBJ2-1
CASSPLSGSTEAFF TGTGCCAGCTCACCACTGTCAGGGAGCACTGAAGCTTTCTTT TRBV18 14 - - TRBJ1-1
CSASNLRENTEAFF TGCAGTGCTAGTAATTTAAGGGAGAACACTGAAGCTTTCTTT TRBV20-1 14 - - TRBJ1-1
CASSLIGLAGGLSTDTQYF TGTGCCAGCAGTTTAATCGGACTAGCGGGGGGGCTTTCCACAGATACGCAGTATTTT TRBV12-3/TRBV12-4 19 TRBD2 - TRBJ2-3
CATQPGQSTDTQYF TGTGCCACCCAGCCGGGACAAAGCACAGATACGCAGTATTTT TRBV3-1 14 - - TRBJ2-3
CASSRDFRADTQYF TGTGCCAGCAGTCGGGACTTTCGAGCAGATACGCAGTATTTT TRBV12-3/TRBV12-4 14 - few TRBJ2-3
CTSSQDPTGGTQYF TGCACCAGCAGCCAAGATCCAACGGGGGGTACGCAGTATTTT TRBV4-3 14 TRBD2 - TRBJ2-3
CAISESGQSFYGYTF TGTGCCATCAGTGAGTCCGGGCAGTCTTTCTATGGCTACACCTTC TRBV10-3 15 - - TRBJ1-2
CSASSTGAADGYTF TGCAGTGCTAGCAGCACAGGGGCCGCAGATGGCTACACCTTC TRBV20-1 14 TRBD1 many TRBJ1-2
CASSSRDTLAKNIQYF TGTGCCAGCAGCTCTCGGGACACCCTAGCCAAAAACATTCAGTACTTC TRBV7-9 16 - - TRBJ2-4
CASSGREGTGPTDTQYF TGCGCCAGCAGCGGGAGGGAAGGGACAGGGCCCACAGATACGCAGTATTTT TRBV5-1 17 TRBD1 - TRBJ2-3
CASSYPGQGRQYQPQHF TGTGCCAGCAGTTACCCAGGACAGGGGAGACAGTACCAGCCCCAGCATTTT TRBV6-2/TRBV6-3 17 TRBD1 few TRBJ1-5
CSALDGGKHGYTF TGCAGCGCGCTCGACGGGGGCAAACATGGCTACACCTTC TRBV29-1 13 - - TRBJ1-2
CAISSIDSGSNTGELFF TGTGCCATCAGTTCGATCGATAGCGGATCGAACACCGGGGAGCTGTTTTTT TRBV10-3 17 - - TRBJ2-2
CASSLESFGTSFETQYF TGTGCCAGCAGCTTAGAGTCTTTTGGGACTAGCTTTGAGACCCAGTACTTC TRBV7-2 17 TRBD2 - TRBJ2-5
CASRRSRGTEAFF TGTGCCAGCAGGAGATCGAGGGGCACTGAAGCTTTCTTT TRBV6-2/TRBV6-3 13 - - TRBJ1-1
CASSVAGKSEAFF TGTGCCAGCAGCGTAGCAGGGAAGTCTGAAGCTTTCTTT TRBV9 13 - few TRBJ1-1
CASGAFSYEQYF TGTGCCAGCGGCGCTTTCTCCTACGAGCAGTACTTC TRBV11-2 12 - once TRBJ2-7
CSARAMREDGYTF TGCAGTGCTAGAGCGATGAGGGAGGATGGCTACACCTTC TRBV20-1 13 - once TRBJ1-2
CASSSGQASTDMQYF TGTGCCAGCAGTTCAGGACAGGCTAGCACAGATATGCAGTATTTT TRBV12-3/TRBV12-4 15 TRBD1 - TRBJ2-3
CASSQRTGKGSNYGYTF TGTGCCAGCAGCCAGAGGACAGGGAAAGGGTCTAACTATGGCTACACCTTC TRBV7-9 17 TRBD1 - TRBJ1-2
CASSQEHEDRDVPTLQETQYF TGTGCCAGCAGCCAAGAGCATGAGGACAGGGACGTACCGACACTCCAAGAGACCCAGTACTTC TRBV3-1 21 TRBD1 - TRBJ2-5
CASSGGTSGRTGTQYF TGTGCCAGCAGCGGTGGGACTAGCGGGAGAACAGGTACGCAGTATTTT TRBV5-4 16 TRBD2 - TRBJ2-3
CSVEEGENYGYTF TGCAGCGTTGAAGAAGGGGAAAACTATGGCTACACCTTC TRBV29-1 13 - - TRBJ1-2
CASSPTGNDYGYTF TGTGCCAGCAGTCCGACAGGGAACGACTATGGCTACACCTTC TRBV12-3/TRBV12-4 14 TRBD1 few TRBJ1-2
CASSQGIGTGGWSAKNIQYF TGTGCCAGCAGCCAAGGAATTGGGACAGGGGGATGGTCAGCCAAAAACATTCAGTACTTC TRBV4-2 20 TRBD1 - TRBJ2-4
CSAGGDPSTDTQYF TGCAGCGCGGGGGGGGACCCTAGCACAGATACGCAGTATTTT TRBV29-1 14 TRBD2 - TRBJ2-3
CASSLGGFLDRGNYEQYF TGTGCCAGCAGCTTAGGAGGTTTTCTGGACAGGGGAAATTACGAGCAGTACTTC TRBV7-2 18 TRBD1 - TRBJ2-7
CSARGGNSNQPQHF TGCAGTGCTAGGGGGGGAAATAGCAATCAGCCCCAGCATTTT TRBV20-1 14 - many TRBJ1-5
CASSTGQPGSSPLHF TGCGCCAGCAGCACTGGACAGCCGGGGAGTTCACCCCTCCACTTT TRBV5-1 15 - few TRBJ1-6
CSANTGYEQYF TGCAGTGCTAATACAGGGTACGAGCAGTACTTC TRBV20-1 11 - - TRBJ2-7
CASSPSDRGLNQPQHF TGTGCCAGCTCACCATCCGACAGGGGGTTAAATCAGCCCCAGCATTTT TRBV18 16 TRBD1 few TRBJ1-5
CASSQEPGLNYGYTF TGCGCCAGCAGCCAAGAGCCGGGACTGAACTATGGCTACACCTTC TRBV4-1 15 - - TRBJ1-2
CASRQSMANIQYF TGTGCCAGCAGGCAGTCCATGGCGAACATTCAGTACTTC TRBV27 13 - - TRBJ2-4
CSAREPTRGKETQFF TGCAGTGCTAGAGAGCCGACACGAGGGAAGGAGACCCAGTTCTTC TRBV20-1 15 - few TRBJ2-1
CASSYSKDRVEETQFF TGTGCCAGCAGTTACTCGAAAGACCGGGTCGAAGAGACCCAGTTCTTC TRBV6-2/TRBV6-3 16 - - TRBJ2-1
CASSYSLSAGENEQFF TGTGCCAGCAGTTACTCACTGTCGGCAGGGGAGAATGAGCAGTTCTTC TRBV6-5 16 - many TRBJ2-1
CASSWGVGAGYTF TGTGCCAGCAGTTGGGGGGTCGGGGCTGGCTACACCTTC TRBV27 13 - - TRBJ1-2
CSTRYRTDTQYF TGCAGTACTAGGTACCGCACAGATACGCAGTATTTT TRBV20-1 12 - - TRBJ2-3